The T cell receptor (beta chain) described here comes from a study of blood T cells in healthy people across ages (dated by TCRdb to the mid-2010s). As for the study more broadly: In model experiments, roughly one uniquely barcoded TCR beta cDNA molecule per two T cells was captured by template switching. Donors of different ages were randomly distributed across sequencing lanes to avoid experimental bias. Using deep sequencing normalized with unique cDNA molecular identifiers, the study measured how TCR beta repertoire diversity changes with age. For two donors (one aged 18 to 29 and one aged 80 or older), the study analyzed two additional independent replicas of 1 million unique cDNA reads from the same blood draw. Four age groups were formed from the donors: young (average about 16 years), middle-aged (approximately 42), aged (more than 55) and long-lived (around 82).

Of note for this clonotype: Its specific antigen is unknown. No much larger clone is present one base from it, and per-base qualities are unavailable.

Systemically healthy Caucasian individuals from Russia, over 30 in total and aged roughly 6 to 100 years, were included as donors. Each donor gave about 10 milliliters of peripheral blood, drawn into EDTA-treated Vacutainer tubes. Ficoll-Paque density-gradient centrifugation was used to isolate PBMCs, with at least 6.5 million per sample. Trizol reagent was used to extract total RNA from PBMCs, with at least 6 micrograms per sample. For every donor, flow cytometry on a PBMC aliquot measured the percentage of naive CD45RAhigh/CD27high T cells. From its cysteine to its phenylalanine, the CDR3 spans 14 amino acids. Kept here is only the CDR3 DNA, which spans 42 bases and is read in frame from base 1. V is pared back by 5 bases and J by 14 bases, with 24 bases lying between the germline termini. Reading the germline V gene (reference sequence) gives CDR1 DFQATT and CDR2 SNEGSKA. Results and caveats for the whole study, not just this receptor: Bulk unsorted PBMC profiling prevented conclusive comparison of naive and antigen-experienced compartments. Total diversity estimates from one million sequenced T cells were considered lower bounds and underestimates. There was a strong correlation between observed TCR beta diversity and the percentage of naive T cells measured by flow cytometry. As age increased, observed TCR beta diversity per million T cells dropped in a roughly linear way, and a significant reduction was already evident by age roughly 40. Compared with the aged group, the long-lived group had more naive CD4+ T cells, fewer expanded clones and increased TCR diversity, suggesting age selection. Donor CMV infection status was unknown, potentially confounding age-related changes in expanded clonotypes.

Library generation was performed with 5' RACE. The reads were generated on an Illumina HiSeq 2500. The second PCR ran for roughly 7 to 12 cycles and used a J-beta primer mix along with a sample-barcoded 5' primer. A unique molecular identifier was introduced onto each TCR beta cDNA molecule by a template-switch 5' adaptor carrying 12 random nucleotides. Each sample yielded at least 2.5 million CDR3-containing paired-end reads. First-strand cDNA was synthesized from all RNA with the Mint cDNA synthesis kit, primed by a TRBC-specific oligonucleotide. All cDNA was treated with uracil-DNA glycosylase and then went through a first 18-cycle PCR with the universal primers M1SS and BC2_uni_R. Per the source publication's procedure: For normalization, 1 million high-quality reads were randomly selected from each sample, with every read carrying a distinct molecular identifier. Reads sharing molecular identifiers were discarded rather than binned into consensus sequences. MiTCR, run with a Q25 quality threshold and the strictest error-elimination algorithm, handled CDR3 identification, clonotype clustering and error correction. A nonparametric unseen species model with Euler transformation was used to estimate lower-bound total TCR beta diversity. TCRdb reprocessing: public reads trimmed at Q25 with fastp, clones called with MiXCR, in-frame beta chains kept. Duplicate CDR3 protein sequences are folded into a single record with the most common DNA and genes. The V and J calls come from TCRdb's annotation, not from the publication. The sample table lists 910,000 or so distinct CDR3 sequences, roughly half of them with a count of one. Roughly 23% of the sample is in the top ten clones.

The sequence came from a woman aged 60 to 75 in good health. Sequenced material: blood. The sequence is built from TRBV20-1 and TRBJ1-4; the D region possibly corresponds to TRBD1 (5 bases align). The DNA is as follows: TGCAGTGCTTCAGGGAGCCGCCGGACGTATCGGCTGTTTTTT. It translates to CSASGSRRTYRLFF.